The 18 T cell receptor beta chains presented below share a single source sample, sequenced in a study of T cells in Graves' hyperthyroidism and ophthalmopathy. Amplified TCR beta CDR3 regions derived from RNA transcripts. The HTBI primer set drove a first-round RT-PCR of the TCR CDR3. TCRdb reprocessed the multiplex PCR reads via MiXCR and lists one record per CDR3 protein. The table has roughly 400,000 distinct CDR3 sequences, around a sixth seen once; the top ten hold approximately 30%. Source material: blood. These receptors were collected from a woman younger than 30 with Graves' hyperthyroidism that later progressed to Graves' ophthalmopathy.

Many counts were recorded for this clonotype. CDR3 bases: TGTGCCAGCAGCCCCCAAGGGCCTTTTAGCACAGATACGCAGTATTTT. This encodes CASSPQGPFSTDTQYF. V is TRBV7-2 and J is TRBJ2-3; D is unclear. Trimming removed 5 bases from V and 0 bases from J, with 15 bases in between. This CDR3 spans 16 amino acids. The germline gives CDR1 SGHTA, CDR2 FQGNSA. The full variable domain, completed using reference TRBV7-2 and TRBJ2-3, is GAGVSQSPSNKVTEKGKDVELRCDPISGHTALYWYRQSLGQGLEFLIYFQGNSAPDKSGLPSDRFSAERTGGSVSTLTIQRTQQEDSAVYLCASSPQGPFSTDTQYFGPGTRLTVL.

This clonotype came up many times. V and J are TRBV15 and TRBJ2-1; TRBD1 matches 8 bases. The length of the CDR3 is 13 residues. V was clipped by 5 bases and J by 6 bases; unmatched bases: 3. Germline loops: CDR1 LNHNV, CDR2 YYDKDF (reference sequence). For the CDR3, the DNA is TGTGCCACCAGCGGTGGGACAGGCAATGAGCAGTTCTTC. As protein: CATSGGTGNEQFF.

This clonotype was detected a few times. The genes are TRBV7-8 and TRBJ1-2, with 9 bases matching TRBD1. CDR1 is SGHVS and CDR2 is FQNEAQ in the germline V gene. The CDR3 is 13 amino acids. In DNA, the CDR3 is TGTGTCTGCGGGGACAGGGTGATGCAGGGCTACACCTTC. Its protein is CVCGDRVMQGYTF.

This clonotype was picked up a small number of times. The chain links TRBV15 to TRBJ1-1, with D unclear. The V gene's germline CDR1 is LNHNV and CDR2 YYDKDF (reference sequence). V shed 0 bases and J shed 5 bases, with 13 bases lying between them. The CDR3 is 15 amino acids. The DNA of the CDR3 is TGTGCCACCAGCAGAGACCGGGGTGTTCGTACTGAAGCTTTCTTT. Translated: CATSRDRGVRTEAFF.

This clonotype occurred a few times. The chain links TRBV19 to TRBJ1-2; D not resolved. CDR3 size: 13 residues. Germline V gene data show CDR1 as LNHDA and CDR2 as SQIVND (reference sequence). V lost 4 bases and J lost 8, with 14 bases in between. The CDR3 sequence is CASSRESRWGYTF. As DNA, the CDR3 is TGTGCCAGTAGTAGGGAAAGCCGGTGGGGCTACACCTTC.

The chain has TRBV5-1 and TRBJ1-4, with TRBD1 matching 9 bases. V was clipped by 2 bases and J by 8 bases; unmatched bases: 10. The CDR3 length is 16 residues. The germline V gene has CDR1 SGHRS and CDR2 YFSETQ. The CDR3 DNA sequence: TGCGCCAGCAGCTTCTACCCGGGACAGGGTAGCGAAAAACTGTTTTTT. Protein: CASSFYPGQGSEKLFF. The full variable domain, in which reference TRBV5-1 and TRBJ1-4 provide the parts outside the CDR3, is KAGVTQTPRYLIKTRGQQVTLSCSPISGHRSVSWYQQTPGQGLQFLFEYFSETQRNKGNFPGRFSGRQFSNSRSEMNVSTLELGDSALYLCASSFYPGQGSEKLFFGSGTQLSVL.

The chain employs TRBV20-1 and TRBJ2-4; a possible D gene is TRBD2 (5 bases). Per germline, CDR1 DFQATT and CDR2 SNEGSKA (reference sequence). The CDR3 consists of 10 residues. CDR3 loop: CSPGENIQYF. In nucleotides, the CDR3 is TGCAGCCCCGGGGAAAACATTCAGTACTTC.

The J gene is TRBJ1-2, the V gene TRBV25-1; D possibly corresponds to TRBD1 (5 bases). V was trimmed by 2 bases and J by 8 bases, leaving 12 bases between them. In germline, CDR1 is MGHDK, CDR2 SYGVNS. This CDR3 is built from 13 residues. CDR3 sequence reads: CASSEHRTSGYTF. The CDR3 region has the DNA TGTGCCAGCAGTGAACACAGGACGTCGGGCTACACCTTC.

The chain carries TRBV2 and TRBJ2-1; TRBD2 aligns across 8 bases. Germline CDR1 reads SNHLY; CDR2 reads FYNNEI. This CDR3 comprises 14 residues. Unmatched junction bases numbered 2, after V lost 5 bases and J lost 2 bases. The CDR3 nucleotides read TGTGCCAGCAGTTTACTAGCGGCCTACAATGAGCAGTTCTTC. It encodes CASSLLAAYNEQFF.

The chain joins TRBV7-9 to TRBJ2-7, with 8 positions matching TRBD1. The germline CDR1 and CDR2 sequences are SEHNR and FQNEAQ (reference sequence). V shed 5 bases, J shed 5 bases, and the junction held 8 bases outside the gene matches. The CDR3 has 14 residues. The CDR3 here is CASSPVDRVDEQYF. CDR3 coding DNA: TGTGCCAGCAGCCCAGTGGACAGGGTGGACGAGCAGTACTTC.

This clonotype was counted many times. The genes are TRBV2 and TRBJ1-2; no firm D call. Germline lookup yields CDR1 SNHLY and CDR2 FYNNEI. The V end lost 4 bases, the J end lost 3 bases, and 9 bases lay between the germline ends. This CDR3 contains 13 residues. CDR3 in DNA: TGTGCCAGCAGTGTGCGGCAGGACTATGGCTACACCTTC. Translating gives CASSVRQDYGYTF.

This clonotype has just a few counts. The chain recombines TRBV19 with TRBJ2-2, with 9 bases lining up with TRBD2. CDR1 is LNHDA and CDR2 is SQIVND in the germline V gene (reference sequence). The CDR3 has 15 amino acids. Trimming took 6 bases from V and 2 from J; bases not matched to a gene: 4. The chain's CDR3 is CASSRTSDNTGELFF. CDR3 bases: TGTGCCAGTAGCCGGACTAGCGACAACACCGGGGAGCTGTTTTTT.

V and J are TRBV5-6 and TRBJ2-2; D assignment may be TRBD1 or TRBD2 (5 bases each). CDR3 length: 16 amino acids. V was cut by 5 bases and J by 0 bases, with 14 bases left in between. Germline V CDR1 and CDR2: SGHDT, YYEEEE. This chain's CDR3 is CASSFAGTANTGELFF. Here the CDR3 DNA reads TGTGCCAGCAGTTTTGCCGGGACCGCGAACACCGGGGAGCTGTTTTTT.

The table lists this clonotype with many counts. V usage is TRBV28 and J usage is TRBJ1-6, with D maybe TRBD1 (5 bases). V was clipped by 11 bases and J by 4 bases, with 15 bases between them. This CDR3 has 14 residues. CDR1 is MDHEN and CDR2 is SYDVKM in the germline V gene. The CDR3 protein is CAGWAGTYNSPLHF. For the CDR3, the DNA is TGTGCCGGTTGGGCAGGGACTTATAATTCACCCCTCCACTTT.

This sequence joins TRBV6-1 and TRBJ2-2, with TRBD1 matching 8 bases. Per germline, CDR1 MNHNS and CDR2 SASEGT. V was clipped by 8 bases and J by 7 bases; unmatched bases: 15. The CDR3 has 16 residues. CDR3 loop: CASLLENRGFSGELFF. Here the CDR3 DNA reads TGTGCCAGCCTTTTGGAGAACAGGGGGTTTAGCGGGGAGCTGTTTTTT.

This clonotype has only a few counts. The rearrangement uses TRBV15 and TRBJ2-1, with a tentative D call TRBD2 (5 bases). The CDR3 spans 14 residues. Trimming pared 1 base from V and 5 bases from J, leaving 9 bases between. CDR1 and CDR2 from the germline V gene are LNHNV and YYDKDF (reference sequence). The chain's CDR3 is CATSRGEGHNEQFF. The CDR3 DNA follows: TGTGCCACCAGCAGAGGAGAGGGCCACAATGAGCAGTTCTTC.

This clonotype has more than one count but fewer than ten. This chain connects TRBV7-9 to TRBJ1-3; tentatively, D is TRBD1 (5 bases). Germline V lookup: CDR1 SEHNR, CDR2 FQNEAQ (reference sequence). The ends were cut back, 5 bases at V and 7 bases at J, with 12 bases in the middle. CDR3 length: 13 amino acids. CDR3 region: CASSPGRGNTIYF. CDR3 sequence (DNA): TGTGCCAGCAGCCCCGGGCGGGGGAACACCATATATTTT.

Remarks on this clonotype: A much larger clone differs by one base, so this may be a read error. The chain links TRBV27 to TRBJ1-5, with D perhaps TRBD1 (5 bases). In germline, CDR1 is MNHEY, CDR2 SMNVEV (reference sequence). The CDR3 contains 15 residues. Deletions cut 1 base from V and 3 bases from J, with 10 bases between. The CDR3 sequence is CASSLYPGSNQPQHF. In DNA form, the CDR3 reads TGTGCCAGCAGTTTATATCCAGGGTCCAATCAGCCCCAGCATTTT.